The 6 T cell receptor beta chains given below trace back to one sample, sequenced in a study of T cells in tuberculosis. The sample's time point: new active TB diagnosis, blood taken before or within 7 days of starting treatment. Libraries were prepared by immunoSEQ multiplex PCR; TCRdb keeps only in-frame clonotypes and omits some of them. The sample contains over 25,000 clones, about 92% of which appear only once. The sequencing here drew on PBMCs, taken at tuberculosis diagnosis. These receptors all come from an adult with tuberculosis. Some clones in this sample may be carry-over from other donors' samples.

The chain combines TRBV2 with TRBJ1-1, with a possible D match to TRBD1 (5 bases). Germline-derived CDR1 and CDR2 are SNHLY and FYNNEI. With 7 bases removed from V and 3 bases from J, the gap between germline ends came to 15 bases. The CDR3 contains 14 residues. CDR3 sequence (DNA): TGTGCCAGCACTGGAGGAGGGGTAGACACTGAAGCTTTCTTT. Amino acids: CASTGGGVDTEAFF.

This sequence joins TRBV27 and TRBJ1-4; a possible D gene is TRBD1 (5 bases). This CDR3 has 16 residues. Trimming left V 0 bases short and J 7 bases short, with 15 bases between. CDR1 and CDR2 from the germline V gene are MNHEY and SMNVEV (reference sequence). CDR3 nucleotide sequence: TGTGCCAGCAGTTTATCGATTACGGGGGTGGTTGAAAAACTGTTTTTT. Translating it yields CASSLSITGVVEKLFF.

The chain uses TRBV6-5 and TRBJ1-4, with TRBD1 matching 10 bases. V was clipped by 6 bases and J by 5 bases; unmatched bases: 0. CDR3 size: 13 residues. Germline V lookup: CDR1 MNHEY, CDR2 SVGAGI. CDR3 loop: CASRGQGNEKLFF. The DNA for the CDR3 is TGTGCCAGCAGGGGACAGGGGAATGAAAAACTGTTTTTT.

The chain carries TRBV7-9 and TRBJ2-2; D remains unclear. V was shortened by 10 bases and J by 4 bases, with 7 bases between the two germline ends. CDR3 size: 11 residues. CDR1 is SEHNR, CDR2 FQNEAQ, per germline (reference sequence). The CDR3 sequence is CATIPTGELFF. CDR3 sequence (DNA): TGTGCCACCATCCCCACCGGGGAGCTGTTTTTT.

The gene calls are TRBV19 and TRBJ1-1; 12 bases match TRBD1. The V segment lost 5 bases and the J segment 9 bases; nucleotides outside the gene matches: 7. CDR1 LNHDA and CDR2 SQIVND come from the germline V gene (reference sequence). This CDR3 is 14 amino acids long. CDR3: CASSPSGQGAKAFF. CDR3 DNA sequence: TGTGCCAGTAGTCCCTCGGGACAGGGGGCAAAAGCTTTCTTT.

The chain combines TRBV25-1 with TRBJ1-1; 7 positions match TRBD1. The ends lost 8 bases at V and 0 bases at J; junction bases unmatched: 6. Germline V gives CDR1 MGHDK, CDR2 SYGVNS. The CDR3 is made up of 14 amino acids. The CDR3, as DNA: TGTGCCAGCCGTAAGACAGGGATGAACACTGAAGCTTTCTTT. It codes for CASRKTGMNTEAFF.